This section outlines one TCR beta chain sequence together with its context. Its specificity is unknown. Assays captured 95,000 to 100,000 TCR templates per sample. This table comes from immunoSEQ multiplex PCR, and its TCRdb copy is limited to in-frame clones, with some not included. Of roughly 3,100 clones in the sample, approximately 60% are singletons; the top ten hold under 55%. This entry comes from a study of siplizumab effects on memory and regulatory T cells. Study-level information: The pairing of mixed lymphocyte reactions set siplizumab at about 0.9 ug/mL against the absence of drug. General observations from the study: The diversity of naive T cells seemed greater than that of memory cells, and their alloresponse contribution seemed major.

Germline V CDR1 and CDR2: SEHNR, FQNEAQ (reference sequence). V shed 5 bases and J 4 bases; nucleotides not matched to a gene: 8. The length of the CDR3 is 15 residues. Kept together in coculture, the mixed lymphocyte reaction cells spent about six days at 37°C. The sequencing input was CFSE-low (dividing) CD8+ T cells sorted from an allogeneic mixed lymphocyte reaction. The chain links TRBV7-9 to TRBJ2-7; 10 bases agree with TRBD1. This sequence was found in a human donor in good health; the cells came from an allogeneic mixed lymphocyte reaction. Some clones in this sample may be carry-over from other donors' samples. CDR3 DNA sequence: TGTGCCAGCAGCCCGCGGACAGGGGGAATTTACGAGCAGTACTTC. Its protein is CASSPRTGGIYEQYF.